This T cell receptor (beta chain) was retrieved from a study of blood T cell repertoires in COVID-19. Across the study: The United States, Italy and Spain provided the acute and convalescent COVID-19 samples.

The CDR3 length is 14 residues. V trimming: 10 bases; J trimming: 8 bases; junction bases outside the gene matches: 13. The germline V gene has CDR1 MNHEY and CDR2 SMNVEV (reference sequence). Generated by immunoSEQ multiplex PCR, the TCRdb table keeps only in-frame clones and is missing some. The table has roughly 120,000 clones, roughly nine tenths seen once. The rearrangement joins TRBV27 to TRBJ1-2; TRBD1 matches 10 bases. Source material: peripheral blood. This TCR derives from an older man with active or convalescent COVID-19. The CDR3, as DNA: TGTGCCACCTCCCCAGGGGGGACAGGGGAGGGCTACACCTTC. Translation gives CATSPGGTGEGYTF.